This TCR beta chain was identified during a study of tumor-infiltrating lymphocytes in primary liver carcinoma. Study-wide results and caveats: Because of bulk unsorted sampling, CD4+ and CD8+ repertoires were not subjected to comparison.

cDNA specific to TCR beta was made from about 0.45 ug of total RNA, with a constant-region primer employed for priming. Modified slightly, ARM-PCR produced TCR beta libraries over three nested multiplex PCR rounds. TRBV1-TRBV30 forward primers paired with a C-beta reverse primer were used in the first two PCR rounds, which ran about 11 cycles each. TCRdb reprocessed the multiplex PCR reads via MiXCR and lists one record per CDR3 protein. The data contain about 320,000 distinct CDR3 sequences, 65% of them singletons. Germline V gene data show CDR1 as MNHEY and CDR2 as SVGAGI. The V end was cut by 0 bases, the J end by 4 bases, with 9 bases between. The CDR3 contains 15 residues. The table lists this clonotype with a few counts. What it binds is unknown. Germline DNA was also extracted, while the blood RNA originated from unsorted whole blood. Before the operation took place, around 4 milliliters of peripheral blood were collected.

The receptor was derived from a man aged 35 to 55 with primary liver carcinoma and hepatitis B virus infection. The sequenced sample was peripheral blood. The chain employs TRBV6-5 and TRBJ2-2; D unresolved. The CDR3 reads CASSYSGGATGELFF. The CDR3 DNA is TGTGCCAGCAGTTACTCCGGTGGAGCCACCGGGGAGCTGTTTTTT.